The present TCR beta chain was sequenced within a study of shared clonotypes between healthy human individuals. Only in-frame clones appear in the TCRdb table, and some are missing; sequencing was by immunoSEQ multiplex PCR. The sample yields fewer than 400,000 clones, around 67% seen once. Germline assignment: CDR1 SGHVS and CDR2 FNYEAQ. This CDR3 is 16 amino acids long. Deletions cut 1 base from V and 0 bases from J, with 11 bases between. A few counts support this clone. CD4+ cells yielded CD45RA+ naive and CD45RA-negative memory subsets. The chain is built from TRBV7-6 and TRBJ2-3; a weak D match, TRBD1 (6 bases). The sample consisted of memory CD4+ T cells sorted from blood. Subset defined: CD45RA-negative fraction. The clonotype comes from a man aged 25-45 years in good health. CDR3 sequence: CASSLETGFSTDTQYF. In DNA, the CDR3 is TGTGCCAGCAGCTTAGAGACAGGCTTCAGCACAGATACGCAGTATTTT.